Listed below are T cell receptor beta chains from one sample, sequenced in a study of blood T cell repertoires in COVID-19. Data came from immunoSEQ multiplex PCR; TCRdb stores just in-frame clones and leaves some out. The sample has roughly 200,000 clones, about 87% seen once. The sequencing sample was made of peripheral blood. These receptors were collected from a man aged 35 to 55 with active or convalescent COVID-19. The CDR3 runs from the conserved cysteine through the conserved F or W. A D gene is named only where the DNA matches it firmly. The size field is filled for only some rows; it gives once, few, many or a size class.

D	V	length	J	size	CDR3	DNA
-	TRBV19	15	TRBJ1-1	-	CASRGPNTGGTEAFF	TGTGCCAGTAGGGGCCCTAACACGGGGGGCACTGAAGCTTTCTTT
-	TRBV5-1	15	TRBJ2-2	-	CASSPGQGQIGELFF	TGCGCCAGCAGCCCCGGTCAGGGGCAGATCGGGGAGCTGTTTTTT
-	TRBV12-3/TRBV12-4	13	TRBJ1-5	-	CASSSSRNQPQHF	TGTGCCAGCAGTTCGAGTCGCAATCAGCCCCAGCATTTT
-	TRBV7-2	12	TRBJ2-7	-	CASSPPYNEQYF	TGTGCCAGCAGCCCCCCGTATAACGAGCAGTACTTC
TRBD1	TRBV4-1	16	TRBJ1-1	-	CASSQDGNRGFAEAFF	TGCGCCAGCAGCCAAGATGGGAACAGGGGGTTCGCTGAAGCTTTCTTT
-	TRBV7-3	13	TRBJ1-6	-	CASSLTANSPLHF	TGTGCCAGCAGCTTAACAGCAAATTCACCCCTCCACTTT
-	TRBV13	14	TRBJ1-6	-	CASSLGGRNSPLHF	TGTGCCAGCAGCTTGGGAGGGCGGAATTCACCCCTCCACTTT
-	TRBV18	12	TRBJ2-1	-	CASSPPRSEQFF	TGTGCCAGCTCACCACCGAGGAGTGAGCAGTTCTTC
TRBD2	TRBV30	13	TRBJ2-3	-	CAWSIGLADTQYF	TGTGCCTGGAGCATAGGACTAGCAGATACGCAGTATTTT
-	TRBV11-3	14	TRBJ1-1	-	CASSLTDMNTEAFF	TGTGCCAGCAGCTTAACAGACATGAACACTGAAGCTTTCTTT
-	TRBV27	12	TRBJ1-2	-	CASTSRGAGYTF	TGTGCCAGCACTTCTCGGGGGGCTGGCTACACCTTC
-	TRBV30	14	TRBJ1-3	-	CAWSVTLTGNTIYF	TGTGCCTGGAGTGTTACCCTCACAGGAAACACCATATATTTT
TRBD2	TRBV19	13	TRBJ2-4	-	CASSPSGWDIQYF	TGTGCCAGTAGCCCTAGCGGGTGGGACATTCAGTACTTC
-	TRBV2	16	TRBJ1-4	-	CASSEEAGGTNEKLFF	TGTGCCAGCAGTGAAGAAGCGGGGGGAACTAATGAAAAACTGTTTTTT
TRBD2	TRBV5-4	16	TRBJ2-7	once	CASSLVGTSGSYEQYF	TGTGCCAGCAGCTTGGTAGGGACTAGCGGTTCCTACGAGCAGTACTTC
-	TRBV27	13	TRBJ1-2	-	CASSYNRLYGYTF	TGTGCCAGCAGTTATAACAGACTATATGGCTACACCTTC
TRBD1	TRBV10-3	12	TRBJ1-1	-	CATQGAFTEAFF	TGTGCCACACAGGGGGCGTTCACTGAAGCTTTCTTT
-	TRBV6-6	13	TRBJ2-2	once	CASSLDIFGELFF	TGTGCCAGCAGTTTGGACATCTTCGGGGAGCTGTTTTTT
TRBD1	TRBV28	17	TRBJ2-7	-	CASSFRRQGNAAYEQYF	TGTGCCAGCAGTTTCCGTCGACAGGGGAATGCGGCCTACGAGCAGTACTTC
-	TRBV19	16	TRBJ2-1	-	CASSIDRLAGGNEQFF	TGTGCCAGTAGTATAGATCGCCTAGCTGGTGGCAATGAGCAGTTCTTC
TRBD2	TRBV19	17	TRBJ2-7	-	CASSRTSGGLGSYEQYF	TGTGCCAGTAGTCGGACTAGCGGGGGCCTCGGCTCCTACGAGCAGTACTTC
TRBD1	TRBV23-1	17	TRBJ1-1	-	CASPTGTGPYLNTEAFF	TGCGCCAGCCCCACGGGGACAGGCCCATACCTGAACACTGAAGCTTTCTTT
-	TRBV9	13	TRBJ2-5	-	CASSTTDGTSLYF	TGTGCCAGCAGCACAACAGATGGGACTTCGCTCTACTTC
-	TRBV11-3	15	TRBJ1-1	-	CASSLTGALNTEAFF	TGTGCCAGCAGCTTAACTGGGGCCTTGAACACTGAAGCTTTCTTT
-	TRBV7-2	14	TRBJ2-5	-	CASSSPGGWETQYF	TGTGCCAGCAGCTCCCCGGGGGGCTGGGAGACCCAGTACTTC
-	TRBV3-1/TRBV3-2	14	TRBJ1-5	-	CASSQAGELGPQHF	TGTGCCAGCAGCCAAGCGGGGGAATTGGGGCCCCAGCATTTT
TRBD2	TRBV10-2	15	TRBJ2-3	-	CASREGAGGPEAQYF	TGCGCCAGCAGGGAGGGAGCGGGGGGGCCCGAGGCGCAGTATTTT
-	TRBV6-5	14	TRBJ2-3	-	CASEGKEYTDTQYF	TGTGCCAGCGAGGGCAAGGAGTATACAGATACGCAGTATTTT
-	TRBV24-1	15	TRBJ1-2	-	CATSAGPDSFYGYTF	TGTGCCACCAGTGCCGGCCCGGACAGCTTCTATGGCTACACCTTC
-	TRBV28	13	TRBJ1-1	few	CASSFLQNTEAFF	TGTGCCAGCAGTTTTTTACAGAACACTGAAGCTTTCTTT
TRBD1	TRBV14	15	TRBJ1-2	-	CASSQVGTGLHGYTF	TGTGCCAGCAGCCAAGTCGGGACAGGGCTTCATGGCTACACCTTC
-	TRBV28	13	TRBJ2-7	once	CASSLPRFDEQYF	TGTGCCAGCAGTTTACCCAGGTTCGACGAGCAGTACTTC
-	TRBV27	14	TRBJ1-1	-	CASSLRGLGTEAFF	TGTGCCAGCAGTTTAAGAGGGTTGGGAACTGAAGCTTTCTTT
-	TRBV20-1	11	TRBJ2-7	-	CSASGDYEQYF	TGCAGTGCTAGCGGAGATTACGAGCAGTACTTC
TRBD1	TRBV15	17	TRBJ1-3	-	CATSRSFGQGPEDTIYF	TGTGCCACCAGCAGAAGTTTTGGACAGGGGCCGGAAGACACCATATATTTT
-	TRBV18	15	TRBJ1-1	few	CASSPRVGQGTEAFF	TGTGCCAGCTCACCTCGAGTGGGGCAGGGTACTGAAGCTTTCTTT
-	TRBV5-4	14	TRBJ2-2	-	CASSFPLPTGELFF	TGTGCCAGCAGCTTTCCCCTACCTACCGGGGAGCTGTTTTTT
TRBD1	TRBV2	14	TRBJ1-5	-	CASSMGQVSQPQHF	TGTGCCAGCAGTATGGGACAGGTTAGTCAGCCCCAGCATTTT
-	TRBV6-5	14	TRBJ1-5	-	CASSYSSAGQPQHF	TGTGCCAGCAGTTACTCGTCGGCAGGGCAGCCCCAGCATTTT
TRBD2	TRBV2	16	TRBJ2-3	-	CASSPERGGRMDTQYF	TGTGCCAGCAGTCCGGAGCGGGGGGGTAGGATGGATACGCAGTATTTT
TRBD1	TRBV5-1	15	TRBJ2-2	-	CASSVTGGRTGELFF	TGCGCCAGCAGCGTGACAGGGGGCAGGACCGGGGAGCTGTTTTTT
TRBD1	TRBV7-8	16	TRBJ1-5	-	CASSLDRGLSNQPQHF	TGTGCCAGCAGCTTAGACAGGGGTTTAAGCAATCAGCCCCAGCATTTT
-	TRBV19	15	TRBJ1-6	-	CASSMRGTNNSPLHF	TGTGCCAGTAGTATGAGGGGGACGAATAATTCACCCCTCCACTTT
-	TRBV19	13	TRBJ2-1	-	CASRPGGYNEQFF	TGTGCCAGCCGGCCCGGGGGATACAATGAGCAGTTCTTC
-	TRBV29-1	12	TRBJ2-2	-	CSVEPRAGELFF	TGCAGCGTTGAACCCAGGGCAGGGGAGCTGTTTTTT
-	TRBV10-3	15	TRBJ1-2	-	CAITGGDRRHYGYTF	TGTGCCATCACGGGGGGAGACCGCCGTCACTATGGCTACACCTTC
-	TRBV12-3/TRBV12-4	13	TRBJ2-6	-	CASSSAGANVLTF	TGTGCCAGCAGTTCGGCTGGGGCCAACGTCCTGACTTTC
-	TRBV30	13	TRBJ1-5	-	CAWSGQSNQPQHF	TGTGCCTGGAGTGGACAGAGTAATCAGCCCCAGCATTTT
-	TRBV6-5	14	TRBJ1-5	few	CASLSFGSNQPQHF	TGTGCCAGTTTGAGTTTTGGTAGCAATCAGCCCCAGCATTTT
-	TRBV24-1	13	TRBJ1-2	once	CATSETQGYGYTF	TGTGCCACCAGTGAAACTCAGGGTTATGGCTACACCTTC
TRBD1	TRBV12-3/TRBV12-4	12	TRBJ2-1	-	CASSPGQDEQFF	TGTGCCAGCAGCCCAGGACAGGATGAGCAGTTCTTC
-	TRBV6-5	14	TRBJ1-1	-	CASSYSTQAGRAFF	TGTGCCAGCAGTTACTCGACACAGGCCGGGAGGGCTTTCTTT
TRBD2	TRBV19	17	TRBJ2-3	-	CASSIWGSGGRTDTQYF	TGTGCCAGTAGCATTTGGGGGAGCGGGGGCCGCACAGATACGCAGTATTTT
-	TRBV19	14	TRBJ1-1	-	CASSIGRLNTEAFF	TGTGCCAGTAGTATAGGGAGACTGAACACTGAAGCTTTCTTT
TRBD2	TRBV15	14	TRBJ2-5	-	CATSTSGGLETQYF	TGTGCCACCAGCACTAGCGGGGGGTTGGAGACCCAGTACTTC
TRBD1	TRBV5-4	17	TRBJ1-2	-	CASSYAPGQATNYGYTF	TGTGCCAGCAGCTACGCCCCGGGACAGGCCACGAACTATGGCTACACCTTC
TRBD2	TRBV18	14	TRBJ2-3	-	CASSPERGSDTQYF	TGTGCCAGCTCACCGGAGCGGGGGTCAGATACGCAGTATTTT
TRBD2	TRBV29-1	14	TRBJ2-5	once	CSAPLAGEQETQYF	TGCAGCGCTCCCCTAGCGGGAGAGCAAGAGACCCAGTACTTC
TRBD2	TRBV4-3	17	TRBJ2-3	-	CASSQDRLAGGTDTQYF	TGCGCCAGCAGCCAAGATCGGCTAGCGGGGGGCACAGATACGCAGTATTTT
TRBD1	TRBV9	16	TRBJ2-7	-	CASSVGTTGGITEQYF	TGTGCCAGCAGCGTGGGGACCACAGGGGGCATAACGGAACAGTACTTC